These 5 T cell receptor beta chains were all obtained from the same sample, sequenced in a study of blood T cells in healthy people across ages. A second PCR, run for roughly 6 to 11 cycles, used a sample-barcoded 5' primer plus a J-beta primer mix. TCRdb independently ran MiXCR on the 5' RACE reads; one entry per CDR3 protein. The sample carries around 320,000 distinct CDR3 sequences, 27% recorded once. The sample comprised blood. The source is a woman between 70 and 85 years old in good health.

The gene calls are TRBV6-1 and TRBJ2-1; D is possibly TRBD2 (6 bases). The germline V gene has CDR1 MNHNS and CDR2 SASEGT. V was cut by 9 bases and J by 8 bases, with 14 bases left in between. The CDR3 totals 12 residues. Written as DNA, the CDR3 is TGTGCCAGTTGGGGACTTTTCGATGAGCAGTTCTTC. It is translated as CASWGLFDEQFF.

This clonotype was observed a single time. V usage is TRBV9 and J usage is TRBJ2-7; 9 bases map to TRBD2. Losses at the gene ends were 4 bases for V and 2 bases for J; bases not matched to a gene: 10. CDR3 length: 16 residues. Germline lookup yields CDR1 SGDLS and CDR2 YYNGEE. The CDR3 region is CASSPRGASGAYEQYF. The DNA for the CDR3 is TGTGCCAGCAGCCCGCGAGGGGCTAGCGGGGCCTACGAGCAGTACTTC.

V gene TRBV20-1 combines with J gene TRBJ2-3, with D unresolved. The CDR3 is 12 amino acids. Trimming removed 6 bases at V and 5 bases at J, with 12 bases between. CDR1 is DFQATT, CDR2 SNEGSKA, per germline (reference sequence). CDR3 sequence reads: CSARNKGDTQYF. The DNA of the CDR3 is TGCAGTGCAAGAAACAAAGGAGATACGCAGTATTTT.

This clonotype was detected only a few times. Written as DNA, the CDR3 is TGTGCCAGCAGTCCCCGGGACAGCACAGATACGCAGTATTTT. Amino acids: CASSPRDSTDTQYF. The rearrangement uses TRBV6-6 and TRBJ2-3; D tentatively reads TRBD1 or TRBD2 (5 bases each). The CDR3 runs to 14 residues. The germline V gene has CDR1 MNHNY and CDR2 SVGAGI (reference sequence). Trimming pared 5 bases from V and 0 bases from J, leaving 9 bases between.

The chain joins TRBV20-1 to TRBJ1-1; D is undetermined. CDR1 and CDR2 (germline): DFQATT, SNEGSKA (reference sequence). The CDR3 totals 12 residues. Deletions cut 7 bases from V and 0 bases from J, with 9 bases between. This chain's CDR3 is CSVSVVNTEAFF. CDR3 nucleotide sequence: TGCAGTGTATCGGTCGTGAACACTGAAGCTTTCTTT.